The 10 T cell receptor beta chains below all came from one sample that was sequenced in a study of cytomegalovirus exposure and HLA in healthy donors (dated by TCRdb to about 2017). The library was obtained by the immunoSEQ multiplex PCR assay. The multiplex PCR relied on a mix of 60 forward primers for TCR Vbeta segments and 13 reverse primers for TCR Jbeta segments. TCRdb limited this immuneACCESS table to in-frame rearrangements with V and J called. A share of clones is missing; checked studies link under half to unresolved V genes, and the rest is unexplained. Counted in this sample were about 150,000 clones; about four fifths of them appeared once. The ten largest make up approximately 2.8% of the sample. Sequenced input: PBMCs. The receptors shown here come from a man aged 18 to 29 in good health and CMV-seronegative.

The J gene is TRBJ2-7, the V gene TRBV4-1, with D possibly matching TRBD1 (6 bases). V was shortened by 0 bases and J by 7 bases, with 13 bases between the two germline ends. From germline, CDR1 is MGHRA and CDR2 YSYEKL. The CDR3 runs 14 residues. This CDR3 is CASSQEGRGWEQYF. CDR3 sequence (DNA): TGCGCCAGCAGCCAAGAGGGCAGGGGATGGGAGCAGTACTTC.

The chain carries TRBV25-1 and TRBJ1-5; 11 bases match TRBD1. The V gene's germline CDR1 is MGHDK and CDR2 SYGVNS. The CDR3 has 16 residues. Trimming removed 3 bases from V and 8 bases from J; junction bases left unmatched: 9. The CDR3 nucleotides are TGTGCCAGCAGTGATAGTAGAGGGACAGGGGGTGAGCCCCAGCATTTT. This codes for CASSDSRGTGGEPQHF.

CDR3 DNA: TGTGCCAGCAGCCCCCCCCTCGACAGGGTTGACAATGAGCAGTTCTTC. Residues: CASSPPLDRVDNEQFF. The genes are TRBV7-9 and TRBJ2-1; 7 bases match TRBD1. CDR3 length equals 16 residues. J lost 5 bases, V lost 5 bases, and 12 bases had no gene match. Per germline, CDR1 SEHNR and CDR2 FQNEAQ (reference sequence). Full variable domain (outside the CDR3, taken from reference TRBV7-9 and TRBJ2-1): DTGVSQNPRHKITKRGQNVTFRCDPISEHNRLYWYRQTLGQGPEFLTYFQNEAQLEKSRLLSDRFSAERPKGSFSTLEIQRTEQGDSAMYLCASSPPLDRVDNEQFFGPGTRLTVL.

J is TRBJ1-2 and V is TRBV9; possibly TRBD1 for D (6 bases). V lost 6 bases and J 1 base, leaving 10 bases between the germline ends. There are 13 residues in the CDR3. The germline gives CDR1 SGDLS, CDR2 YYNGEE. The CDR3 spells CASTIQGNYGYTF. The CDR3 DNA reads TGTGCCAGCACCATACAGGGTAACTATGGCTACACCTTC. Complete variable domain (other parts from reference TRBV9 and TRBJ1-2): DSGVTQTPKHLITATGQRVTLRCSPRSGDLSVYWYQQSLDQGLQFLIQYYNGEERAKGNILERFSAQQFPDLHSELNLSSLELGDSALYFCASTIQGNYGYTFGSGTRLTVV.

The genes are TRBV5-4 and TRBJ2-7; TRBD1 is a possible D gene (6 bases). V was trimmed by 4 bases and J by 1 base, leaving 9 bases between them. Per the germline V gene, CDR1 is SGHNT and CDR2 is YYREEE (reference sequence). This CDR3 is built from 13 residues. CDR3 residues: CASSPDSSYEQYF. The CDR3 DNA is TGTGCCAGCAGCCCGGACAGTTCCTACGAGCAGTACTTC.

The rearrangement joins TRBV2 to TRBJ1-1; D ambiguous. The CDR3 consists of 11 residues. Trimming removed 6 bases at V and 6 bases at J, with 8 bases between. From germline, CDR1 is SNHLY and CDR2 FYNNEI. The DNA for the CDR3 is TGTGCCAGCAGGTCAGGCGCTGAAGCTTTCTTT. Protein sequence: CASRSGAEAFF.

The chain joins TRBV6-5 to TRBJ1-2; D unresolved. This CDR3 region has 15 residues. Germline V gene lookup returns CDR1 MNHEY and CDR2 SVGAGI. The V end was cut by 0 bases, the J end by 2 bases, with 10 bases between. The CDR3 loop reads CASSYSMSANYGYTF. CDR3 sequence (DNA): TGTGCCAGCAGTTACTCGATGTCAGCGAACTATGGCTACACCTTC.

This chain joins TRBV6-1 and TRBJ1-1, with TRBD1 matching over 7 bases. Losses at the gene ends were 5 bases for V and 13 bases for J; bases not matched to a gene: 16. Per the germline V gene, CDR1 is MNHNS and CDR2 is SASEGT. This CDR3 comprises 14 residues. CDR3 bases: TGTGCCAGCAGTCGAAGCACAGGGGAACAAGGTGATTTCTTT. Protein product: CASSRSTGEQGDFF.

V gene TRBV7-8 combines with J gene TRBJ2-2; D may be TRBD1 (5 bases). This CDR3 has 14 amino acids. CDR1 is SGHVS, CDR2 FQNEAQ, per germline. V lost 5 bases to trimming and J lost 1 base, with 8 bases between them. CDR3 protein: CASSDDRNTGELFF. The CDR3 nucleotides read TGTGCCAGCAGCGACGACAGGAACACCGGGGAGCTGTTTTTT. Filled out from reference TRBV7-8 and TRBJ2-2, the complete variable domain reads GAGVSQSPRYKVAKRGQDVALRCDPISGHVSLFWYQQALGQGPEFLTYFQNEAQLDKSGLPSDRFFAERPEGSVSTLKIQRTQQEDSAVYLCASSDDRNTGELFFGEGSRLTVL.

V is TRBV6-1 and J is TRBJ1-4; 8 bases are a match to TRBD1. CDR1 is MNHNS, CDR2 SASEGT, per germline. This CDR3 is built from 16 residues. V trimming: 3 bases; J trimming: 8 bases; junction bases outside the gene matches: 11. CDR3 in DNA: TGTGCCAGCAGTGATCCTCCGGACAGGGTGTGGGAAAAACTGTTTTTT. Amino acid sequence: CASSDPPDRVWEKLFF.